Each of the 6 T cell receptor beta chains below was sequenced from the same sample in a study of chemoradiotherapy in HPV16-positive cancers. Using immunoSEQ multiplex PCR, the repertoire was profiled, and TCRdb retains in-frame clones only, with some absent. The table includes some 25,000 clones, approximately 94% detected once. The sample was gathered from a patient who underwent chemoradiotherapy. The origin of the receptors is a human donor with HPV-associated anogenital cancer.

This rearrangement joins TRBV16 to TRBJ1-5, with unresolved D. V lost 4 bases and J 6 bases, leaving 16 bases between the germline ends. Germline V lookup: CDR1 KGHSY, CDR2 FQNENV. CDR3 length equals 15 residues. The CDR3 protein is CASSPKILGTQPQHF. The CDR3 DNA reads TGTGCCAGCAGCCCAAAGATACTGGGCACTCAGCCCCAGCATTTT.

The rearrangement uses TRBV14 and TRBJ2-1; 10 nucleotides agree with TRBD2. After removal of 0 bases from V and 3 bases from J, the junction contained 8 bases not matched to a gene. This CDR3 comprises 18 residues. The V gene's germline CDR1 is SGHDN and CDR2 FVKESK. The DNA of the CDR3 is TGTGCCAGCAGCCAAGAGGATAGCGGGAGGAACAACTACAATGAGCAGTTCTTC. Its protein is CASSQEDSGRNNYNEQFF.

The chain combines TRBV10-3 with TRBJ1-1; a possible D gene is TRBD1 (5 bases). CDR1 ENHRY and CDR2 SYGVKD come from the germline V gene. V was shortened by 3 bases and J by 1 base, with 9 bases between the two germline ends. The CDR3 extends over 14 amino acids. In DNA form, the CDR3 reads TGTGCCATCAGTGATTTAGACAGGAACACTGAAGCTTTCTTT. This encodes CAISDLDRNTEAFF.

The chain couples TRBV7-9 to TRBJ2-3; TRBD1 agrees at 8 bases. V shed 10 bases, J shed 4 bases, and the junction held 4 bases outside the gene matches. This CDR3 region has 12 residues. Germline V gene lookup returns CDR1 SEHNR and CDR2 FQNEAQ (reference sequence). The CDR3 reads CATQGAADTQYF. The CDR3 bases are TGTGCCACCCAGGGGGCGGCAGATACGCAGTATTTT. The full variable domain, its missing parts supplied by reference TRBV7-9 and TRBJ2-3, is DTGVSQNPRHKITKRGQNVTFRCDPISEHNRLYWYRQTLGQGPEFLTYFQNEAQLEKSRLLSDRFSAERPKGSFSTLEIQRTEQGDSAMYLCATQGAADTQYFGPGTRLTVL.

The chain has TRBV7-9 and TRBJ2-1, with 8 positions matching TRBD1. There are 16 residues in the CDR3. V shed 5 bases and J 7 bases; nucleotides not matched to a gene: 13. Germline CDR1 is SEHNR and CDR2 is FQNEAQ (reference sequence). The CDR3 region is CASSGRQGNVVNEQFF. The CDR3 nucleotides read TGTGCCAGCAGCGGACGACAGGGGAACGTGGTGAATGAGCAGTTCTTC.

The V and J genes are TRBV28 and TRBJ1-6, with D unresolved. Trimming left V 2 bases short and J 6 bases short, with 8 bases between. CDR3 length: 14 residues. Germline V gene lookup returns CDR1 MDHEN and CDR2 SYDVKM. The CDR3 DNA reads TGTGCCAGCAGTTTACCCGGGTTTAATTCACCCCTCCACTTT. Protein product: CASSLPGFNSPLHF.